This is a list of T cell receptor beta chains from one sample in a study of blood T cell repertoires in COVID-19. The table came from immunoSEQ multiplex PCR; TCRdb's copy has only in-frame clones and leaves some out. The sample includes about 150,000 clones, around 84% of them seen just once. Sequencing was performed on peripheral blood. The receptor set was obtained from a woman aged 60-70 years with COVID-19, enrolled during active disease. CDR3s include the opening cysteine and the closing phenylalanine or tryptophan. A D gene is named only where the DNA matches it firmly. A clone size is listed for some rows: how often the clone was seen (once, few, many), or a class if it is expanded.

clone_size,d_call,j_call,v_call,cdr3_aa,cdr3_nt
.,.,TRBJ2-1,TRBV19,CASRQDTFEQFF,TGTGCCAGTAGGCAGGATACCTTTGAGCAGTTCTTC
.,TRBD1,TRBJ1-1,TRBV6-1,CASSARTGGMNTEAFF,TGTGCCAGCAGTGCCCGGACAGGGGGAATGAACACTGAAGCTTTCTTT
.,.,TRBJ1-1,TRBV19,CASSSRTRDWPEAFF,TGTGCCAGTAGTTCACGGACACGCGATTGGCCTGAAGCTTTCTTT
.,.,TRBJ2-2,TRBV5-1,CASSLPQTANTGELFF,TGCGCCAGCAGCTTGCCCCAGACAGCGAACACCGGGGAGCTGTTTTTT
.,TRBD1,TRBJ1-2,TRBV18,CASSPLKLQGATIGYTF,TGTGCCAGCTCACCATTAAAGCTTCAGGGGGCCACTATCGGCTACACCTTC
.,TRBD1,TRBJ1-2,TRBV7-6,CASSPGPRGTANYGYTF,TGTGCCAGCAGCCCCGGCCCCAGAGGGACAGCCAACTATGGCTACACCTTC
.,TRBD2,TRBJ2-1,TRBV25-1,CASRVAGEGNEQFF,TGTGCCAGCAGAGTAGCGGGAGAGGGCAATGAGCAGTTCTTC
.,TRBD1,TRBJ1-6,TRBV7-3,CASSLGTASNSPLHF,TGTGCCAGCAGTCTTGGGACAGCTTCAAATTCACCCCTCCACTTT
.,.,TRBJ1-5,TRBV10-3,CAIRDTNQPQHF,TGTGCCATCAGGGACACCAATCAGCCCCAGCATTTT
.,.,TRBJ2-1,TRBV14,CASSAPGRSYNEQFF,TGTGCCAGCAGCGCCCCAGGCCGCTCCTACAATGAGCAGTTCTTC
.,TRBD1,TRBJ1-2,TRBV2,CASITDRDFGYTF,TGTGCCAGCATAACGGACAGGGATTTTGGCTACACCTTC
.,TRBD1,TRBJ1-6,TRBV19,CASRGTGFNSPLHF,TGTGCCAGTAGAGGGACAGGGTTTAATTCACCCCTCCACTTT
.,.,TRBJ1-1,TRBV2,CASSREGSNTEAFF,TGTGCCAGCAGTAGGGAGGGCAGTAACACTGAAGCTTTCTTT
.,.,TRBJ1-3,TRBV7-2,CASSLFTSSGNTIYF,TGTGCCAGCAGCTTGTTTACTAGCTCTGGAAACACCATATATTTT
.,TRBD1,TRBJ1-2,TRBV12-5,CASGLVLDRGTYGYGYTF,TGTGCTAGTGGTTTGGTACTGGACAGGGGGACTTATGGCTATGGCTACACCTTC
.,.,TRBJ1-2,TRBV2,CASSEFRSTIYGYTF,TGTGCCAGCAGTGAGTTCAGGTCAACCATCTATGGCTACACCTTC
.,TRBD1,TRBJ2-4,TRBV12-3/TRBV12-4,CASSRQGRNIQYF,TGTGCCAGCAGTCGACAGGGTAGGAACATTCAGTACTTC
.,TRBD1,TRBJ1-5,TRBV2,CASRPDRGNNQPQHF,TGTGCCAGCAGGCCCGACAGGGGGAACAATCAGCCCCAGCATTTT
.,.,TRBJ2-5,TRBV5-6,CASSLQAAGGETQYF,TGTGCCAGCAGCTTGCAAGCGGCAGGCGGGGAGACCCAGTACTTC
.,.,TRBJ1-5,TRBV19,CASSRAGGINQPQHF,TGTGCCAGTAGCCGGGCGGGGGGGATCAATCAGCCCCAGCATTTT
.,TRBD1,TRBJ2-7,TRBV5-4,CASSDRVSSYEQYF,TGTGCCAGCAGCGACAGGGTTAGCTCCTACGAGCAGTACTTC
once,TRBD2,TRBJ2-2,TRBV9,CASSPTSGSNTGELFF,TGTGCCAGCAGCCCGACTAGCGGGAGTAACACCGGGGAGCTGTTTTTT
.,.,TRBJ1-2,TRBV6-5,CASTQKGWGWSYTF,TGTGCCAGCACTCAAAAGGGGTGGGGTTGGAGCTACACCTTC
once,TRBD1,TRBJ1-5,TRBV10-2,CASSPGQGNQPQHF,TGCGCCAGCAGCCCGGGACAGGGGAATCAGCCCCAGCATTTT
.,.,TRBJ1-3,TRBV18,CASSLDSSGNTIYF,TGTGCCAGCTCACTTGACAGCTCTGGAAACACCATATATTTT
.,.,TRBJ1-1,TRBV2,CASSGQEAAEAFF,TGTGCCAGCAGTGGGCAGGAAGCGGCTGAAGCTTTCTTT
many,TRBD1,TRBJ1-6,TRBV6-5,CASTTGQGGSPLHF,TGTGCCAGCACCACGGGACAGGGTGGTTCACCCCTCCACTTT
.,.,TRBJ2-1,TRBV7-9,CASSLELAGNNEQFF,TGTGCCAGCAGCTTAGAACTAGCAGGGAACAATGAGCAGTTCTTC
.,.,TRBJ2-5,TRBV7-9,CASSLVGPQPRGETQYF,TGTGCCAGCAGCTTAGTAGGGCCACAGCCACGGGGGGAGACCCAGTACTTC
.,TRBD1,TRBJ1-3,TRBV6-5,CASSPPTGRTYF,TGTGCCAGCAGTCCGCCGACAGGGAGGACATATTTT
.,TRBD1,TRBJ1-2,TRBV6-5,CASSLDRAYGYTF,TGTGCCAGCAGTCTGGACAGGGCCTATGGCTACACCTTC
.,.,TRBJ2-2,TRBV6-1,CASSESGVATGELFF,TGTGCCAGCAGTGAATCAGGGGTGGCCACCGGGGAGCTGTTTTTT
.,.,TRBJ1-5,TRBV15,CATSRDTADGPQHF,TGTGCCACCAGCAGAGATACTGCGGATGGGCCCCAGCATTTT
.,TRBD2,TRBJ2-3,TRBV2,CASSEGGGRTGDTQYF,TGTGCCAGCAGTGAAGGGGGCGGGAGAACGGGAGATACGCAGTATTTT
.,TRBD1,TRBJ1-3,TRBV7-8,CASSFGGQGRYTIYF,TGTGCCAGCAGCTTTGGGGGACAGGGTAGATACACCATATATTTT
.,.,TRBJ2-3,TRBV7-6,CASSLEGSSDTQYF,TGTGCCAGCAGCTTAGAGGGGTCCTCAGATACGCAGTATTTT
.,TRBD1,TRBJ1-6,TRBV25-1,CASSPVQGVMNSPLHF,TGTGCCAGCAGCCCGGTACAGGGGGTAATGAATTCACCCCTCCACTTT
.,.,TRBJ1-3,TRBV7-9,CASSLESSGNTIYF,TGTGCCAGCAGCTTAGAGAGCTCTGGAAACACCATATATTTT
.,TRBD1,TRBJ2-5,TRBV19,CASSTFAGQGAETQYF,TGTGCCAGTAGTACCTTCGCGGGCCAGGGGGCCGAGACCCAGTACTTC
.,TRBD2,TRBJ2-1,TRBV2,CASSPTLGGSGHNEQFF,TGTGCCAGCAGTCCTACCCTTGGCGGGAGTGGGCACAATGAGCAGTTCTTC
.,.,TRBJ1-5,TRBV7-9,CASSLEENSNQPQHF,TGTGCCAGCAGCTTGGAGGAGAATAGCAATCAGCCCCAGCATTTT
.,TRBD1,TRBJ1-3,TRBV5-1,CASSGRGQGVDTIYF,TGCGCCAGCAGTGGAAGAGGACAGGGTGTGGACACCATATATTTT
.,.,TRBJ2-2,TRBV6-1,CASSEGGGTNTGELFF,TGTGCCAGCAGTGAAGGAGGCGGAACGAACACCGGGGAGCTGTTTTTT